A selection of T cell receptor beta chains follows, all from one sample in a study of cytomegalovirus exposure and HLA in healthy donors. Profiling relied on immunoSEQ multiplex PCR, and the TCRdb table lists in-frame clones only, not all of them. The repertoire table contains 180,000 or so clones. The sequencing input was PBMCs. These TCRs come from a woman aged 18-29 years in good health and CMV-seropositive. CDR3s include the opening cysteine and the closing phenylalanine or tryptophan. A D gene is named only where the DNA matches it firmly.

V: TRBV4-3
J: TRBJ2-2
D: NA
CDR3: CASSQDRGRNTGELFF
DNA: TGCGCCAGCAGCCAAGATCGGGGGAGGAACACCGGGGAGCTGTTTTTT

V: TRBV5-5
J: TRBJ1-5
D: NA
CDR3: CASSLAGYSNQPQHF
DNA: TGTGCCAGCAGCTTGGCCGGTTATAGCAATCAGCCCCAGCATTTT

V: TRBV5-1
J: TRBJ2-3
D: TRBD2
CDR3: CASSLVAGVDTQYF
DNA: TGCGCCAGCAGCTTGGTAGCGGGAGTGGATACGCAGTATTTT

V: TRBV4-3
J: TRBJ1-1
D: NA
CDR3: CASSQDQGSEAFF
DNA: TGCGCCAGCAGCCAAGATCAGGGAAGTGAAGCTTTCTTT

V: TRBV5-5
J: TRBJ1-2
D: NA
CDR3: CASSLGGRVDGYTF
DNA: TGTGCCAGCAGCTTGGGTGGCAGGGTGGATGGCTACACCTTC

V: TRBV7-2
J: TRBJ2-2
D: NA
CDR3: CASSPLSRNTGELFF
DNA: TGTGCCAGCAGTCCCCTCTCGCGGAACACCGGGGAGCTGTTTTTT

V: TRBV7-2
J: TRBJ2-4
D: NA
CDR3: CASSPGPGGDLDKNIQYF
DNA: TGTGCCAGCAGCCCCGGGCCCGGCGGGGACCTCGACAAAAACATTCAGTACTTC

V: TRBV2
J: TRBJ2-3
D: TRBD1
CDR3: CASRGDRGLIGTQYF
DNA: TGTGCCAGCAGGGGGGACAGGGGGCTTATTGGTACGCAGTATTTT

V: TRBV6-5
J: TRBJ1-2
D: NA
CDR3: CASSYSGSLPDGYTF
DNA: TGTGCCAGCAGTTACTCCGGGAGTCTTCCGGATGGCTACACCTTC

V: TRBV7-2
J: TRBJ1-1
D: TRBD1
CDR3: CASSSWTGNTEAFF
DNA: TGTGCCAGCAGCTCCTGGACAGGGAACACTGAAGCTTTCTTT